This T cell receptor beta chain was captured by sequencing in a study of blood T cell repertoires in COVID-19. Study overall: Researchers got acute and convalescent COVID-19 samples from the United States, Italy and Spain.

CDR1 is MGHRA, CDR2 YSYEKL, per germline. Trimming left V 2 bases short and J 2 bases short, with 12 bases between. This CDR3 spans 15 amino acids. Clones were sequenced by immunoSEQ multiplex PCR, and TCRdb holds only the in-frame ones, with some missing. In the table there are 120,000 to 150,000 clones, about 92% of which are singletons. V is TRBV4-1 and J is TRBJ1-2, with D perhaps matching TRBD1 (6 bases). This clonotype originated in a human donor in a cohort sampled during active COVID-19. The sequencing sample was made of peripheral blood. The DNA of the CDR3 is TGCGCCAGCAGCCAAAGGAAAACAGGGAACTATGGCTACACCTTC. Translation gives CASSQRKTGNYGYTF.